The 5 T cell receptor beta chains listed next were all sequenced from one sample in a study of neurological immune-mediated disorders (dated by TCRdb to between 2019 and 2020). The library was produced with 5' RACE. Instrument used: Illumina HiSeq 2500. TCRdb applied fastp at Q25 and MiXCR to the public reads, then kept only in-frame beta chains. Entries that share a CDR3 protein sequence are merged under the most common genes and DNA. The sample table records roughly 90,000 distinct CDR3 sequences; roughly 3.2% of these occur just once. The ten largest clonotypes hold 2.5% to 3% of the sample. The specimen sequenced was PBMCs. Every receptor here comes from a woman aged 45-60 years with multiple sclerosis.

The V gene is TRBV12-3 or TRBV12-4, the J gene TRBJ1-1, with a tentative D call TRBD1 (5 bases). Between the trimmed V and J ends, which lost 1 base and 6 bases, there was a span of 12 bases. The CDR3 extends over 14 amino acids. The CDR3 loop reads CASSLEGLRPEAFF. The DNA of the CDR3 is TGTGCCAGCAGTTTAGAGGGGTTGAGGCCTGAAGCTTTCTTT.

This clonotype was seen repeatedly, ten times or more. The genes are TRBV6-4 and TRBJ1-1, with D perhaps TRBD1 (5 bases). V shed 5 bases and J shed 4 bases, with 11 bases lying between them. Germline CDR1 and CDR2: MRHNA and SNTAGT. This CDR3 contains 13 residues. Here the CDR3 reads CASSWVGGTEAFF. CDR3 sequence (DNA): TGTGCCAGCAGTTGGGTGGGGGGCACTGAAGCTTTCTTT.

This clonotype was observed many times. CDR3 amino acids: CASSRRTGRDTDTQYF. The DNA for the CDR3 is TGTGCCAGCAGCCGCCGGACAGGGCGCGACACAGATACGCAGTATTTT. V and J are TRBV12-3 or TRBV12-4 and TRBJ2-3; TRBD1 matches at 8 bases. The ends lost 6 bases at V and 2 bases at J; junction bases unmatched: 10. The CDR3 length is 16 residues.

This clonotype was detected many times. The rearrangement joins TRBV6-2 or TRBV6-3 to TRBJ1-4, with TRBD1 identical over 7 bases. The CDR3 is made up of 13 amino acids. Per the germline V gene, CDR1 is MNHEY and CDR2 is SVGEGT. Germline trimming cut 5 bases from V and 10 bases from J; bases unmatched to any gene: 7. CDR3 region: CASSGQAQRKLFF. The CDR3 DNA follows: TGTGCCAGCAGTGGACAGGCCCAGAGAAAACTGTTTTTT.

This clonotype was recorded many times. The chain uses TRBV15 and TRBJ2-2, with TRBD1 matching over 7 bases. Trimming removed 2 bases from V and 6 bases from J; junction bases left unmatched: 12. CDR1 and CDR2 from the germline V gene are LNHNV and YYDKDF (reference sequence). The CDR3 has 17 residues. Written as DNA, the CDR3 is TGTGCCACCAGCAGATCGATGGACAGGAAGGAGGCCGGGGAGCTGTTTTTT. Translation: CATSRSMDRKEAGELFF.